This T cell receptor beta chain came from a study of blood T cell repertoires in COVID-19. Study information: Acute-phase and convalescent COVID-19 samples originated in the United States, Italy and Spain. PBMCs, B-cell-depleted T cells, or T cells were the source of the cDNA or gDNA that made up the material.

Study processing details: Scientists estimated how many nucleated cells there were by amplifying reference gene primers. Measured with immunoSEQ multiplex PCR; TCRdb has only the in-frame clones, and not every one. The DNA gave D and trimming, while V, J and clone size come from that table. Here the sample spans 200,000 or so clones, roughly 88% being singletons. Trimming took 2 bases from V and 10 from J; bases not matched to a gene: 10. Germline lookup yields CDR1 MNHEY and CDR2 SVGAGI. The CDR3 covers 16 residues. This receptor was taken from a man aged 55-75 years with acute or convalescent COVID-19. Sequences were obtained from peripheral blood. The genes are TRBV6-5 and TRBJ2-1, with TRBD2 matching over 11 bases. CDR3 protein: CASSYESLAGGGEQFF. The CDR3 DNA reads TGTGCCAGCAGTTACGAGAGTCTAGCGGGAGGAGGAGAGCAGTTCTTC.